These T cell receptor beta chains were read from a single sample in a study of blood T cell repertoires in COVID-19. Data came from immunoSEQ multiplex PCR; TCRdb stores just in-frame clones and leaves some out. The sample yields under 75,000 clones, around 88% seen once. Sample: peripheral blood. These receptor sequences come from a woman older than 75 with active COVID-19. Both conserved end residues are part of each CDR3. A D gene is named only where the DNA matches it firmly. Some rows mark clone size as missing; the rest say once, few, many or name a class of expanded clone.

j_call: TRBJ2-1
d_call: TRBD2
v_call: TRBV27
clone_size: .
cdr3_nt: TGTGCCAGCAGTTTGGCCCCGACTAGCGGCAAAAGCTCCTACAATGAGCAGTTCTTC
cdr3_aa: CASSLAPTSGKSSYNEQFF

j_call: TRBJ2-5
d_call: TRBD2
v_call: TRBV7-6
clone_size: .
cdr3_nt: TGTGCCAGCAGCTTAGTACCTAGCGGGGGGGCCCGTGAGACCCAGTACTTC
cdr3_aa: CASSLVPSGGARETQYF

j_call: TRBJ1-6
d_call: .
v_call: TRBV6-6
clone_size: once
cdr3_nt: TGTGCCAGCAGCCAGAGTCGACAGGTGTATAATTCACCCCTCCACTTT
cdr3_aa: CASSQSRQVYNSPLHF

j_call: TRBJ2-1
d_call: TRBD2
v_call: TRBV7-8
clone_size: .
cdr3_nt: TGTGCCAGCAGCCCGATCGGACTAGCGGGGGGGCCGGGGAATGAGCAGTTCTTC
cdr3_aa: CASSPIGLAGGPGNEQFF

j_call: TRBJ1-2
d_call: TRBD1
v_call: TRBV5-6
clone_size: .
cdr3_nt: TGTGCCAGCAGCCACGGGACAGGGGGCGGTTACTATGGCTACACCTTC
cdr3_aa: CASSHGTGGGYYGYTF

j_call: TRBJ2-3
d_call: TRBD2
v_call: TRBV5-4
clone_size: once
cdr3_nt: TGTGCCAGCAGCTTGCTAGCGGCTAGCACAGATACGCAGTATTTT
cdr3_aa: CASSLLAASTDTQYF

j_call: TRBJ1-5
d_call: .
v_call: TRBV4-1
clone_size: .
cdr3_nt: TGCGCCAGCAGCCAAGATATCAGATTTTCTTCAAATCAGCCCCAGCATTTT
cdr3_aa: CASSQDIRFSSNQPQHF

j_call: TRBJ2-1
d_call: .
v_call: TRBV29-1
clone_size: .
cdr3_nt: TGCAGCGTTGAAACCGGGGGTTATGAGCAGTTCTTC
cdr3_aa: CSVETGGYEQFF

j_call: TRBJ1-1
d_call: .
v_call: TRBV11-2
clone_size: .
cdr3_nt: TGTGCCAGCAGCTTAGGATCGGGGCGGGGGCCGGGGTCCACTGAAGCTTTCTTT
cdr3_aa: CASSLGSGRGPGSTEAFF

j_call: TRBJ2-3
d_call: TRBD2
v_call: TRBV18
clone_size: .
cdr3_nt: TGTGCCAGCGCCCTGGGGGGGAGCACAGATACGCAGTATTTT
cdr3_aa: CASALGGSTDTQYF

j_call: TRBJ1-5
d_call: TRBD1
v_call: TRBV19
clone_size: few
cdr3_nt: TGTGCCAGTAGTAACCGAAGGACAGGGGGCAATCAGCCCCAGCATTTT
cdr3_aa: CASSNRRTGGNQPQHF

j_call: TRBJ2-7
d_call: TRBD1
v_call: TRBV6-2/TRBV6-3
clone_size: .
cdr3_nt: TGTGCCAGCAGCTATACAGGGGACACCACCTACGAGCAGTACTTC
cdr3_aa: CASSYTGDTTYEQYF

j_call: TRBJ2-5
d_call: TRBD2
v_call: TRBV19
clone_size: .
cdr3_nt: TGTGCCAGCTCCCGGACTAGCGGGGGGGCCGGGGAGACCCAGTACTTC
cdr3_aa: CASSRTSGGAGETQYF

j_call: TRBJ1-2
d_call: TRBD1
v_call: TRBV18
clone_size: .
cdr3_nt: TGTGCCAGCTCACCGTCCGGGACAGACCTCTATGGCTACACCTTC
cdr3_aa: CASSPSGTDLYGYTF

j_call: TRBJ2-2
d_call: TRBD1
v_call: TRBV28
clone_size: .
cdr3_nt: TGTGCCAGCAGTTTTTGGGACAGAATTTTAGGGGACACCGGGGAGCTGTTTTTT
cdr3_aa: CASSFWDRILGDTGELFF

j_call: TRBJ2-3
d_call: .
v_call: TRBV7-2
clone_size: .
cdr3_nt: TGTGCCAGCAGCTTAGGCTACAGATTGGATACGCAGTATTTT
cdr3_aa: CASSLGYRLDTQYF

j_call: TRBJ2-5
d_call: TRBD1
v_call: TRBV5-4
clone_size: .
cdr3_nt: TGTGCCAGCAGCTTGGGGGGGACAGGGGGTAGGAGGGAGACCCAGTACTTC
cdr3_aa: CASSLGGTGGRRETQYF

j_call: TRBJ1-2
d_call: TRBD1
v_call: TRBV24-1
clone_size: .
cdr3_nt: TGTGCCACCAGTGAGGGACAGGGGTATGGCTACACCTTC
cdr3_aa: CATSEGQGYGYTF

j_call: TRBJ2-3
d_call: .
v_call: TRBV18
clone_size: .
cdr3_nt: TGTGCCAGCTCACCAGGCTCAGATACGCAGTATTTT
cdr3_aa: CASSPGSDTQYF

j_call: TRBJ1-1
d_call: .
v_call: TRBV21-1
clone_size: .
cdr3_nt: TGTGCCAGCAGCAAAGGGGCCCTTGGAGGGGTACGACGAGACACTGAAGCTTTCTTT
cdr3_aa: CASSKGALGGVRRDTEAFF

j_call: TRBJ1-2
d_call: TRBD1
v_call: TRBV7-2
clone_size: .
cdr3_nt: TGTGCCAGCAGCTCTGGACAGGGCTATGGCTACACCTTC
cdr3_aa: CASSSGQGYGYTF

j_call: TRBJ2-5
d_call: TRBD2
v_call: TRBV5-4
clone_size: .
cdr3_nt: TGTGCCAGCAGACCGACTAGCGCGGCGGAGACCCAGTACTTC
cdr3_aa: CASRPTSAAETQYF

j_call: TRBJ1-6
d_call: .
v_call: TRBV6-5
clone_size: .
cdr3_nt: TGTGCCAGCAGTTACACTTGGGACAATAATTCACCCCTCCACTTT
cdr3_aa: CASSYTWDNNSPLHF

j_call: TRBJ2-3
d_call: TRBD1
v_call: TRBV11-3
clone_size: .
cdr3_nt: TGTGCCAGCAGTCGACAGGGGGCCAGCACAGATACGCAGTATTTT
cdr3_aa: CASSRQGASTDTQYF

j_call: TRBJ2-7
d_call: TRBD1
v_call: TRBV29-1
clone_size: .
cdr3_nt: TGCAGCGTCCTCAGGGGGACGGGGGAGCAGTACTTC
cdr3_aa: CSVLRGTGEQYF

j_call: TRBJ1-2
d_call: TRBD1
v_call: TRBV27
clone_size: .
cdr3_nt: TGTGCCAGCAGGCGGGGACAGGAATGGGGCTACACCTTC
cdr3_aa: CASRRGQEWGYTF

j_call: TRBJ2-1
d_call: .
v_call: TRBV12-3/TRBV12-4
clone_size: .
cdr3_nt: TGTGCCAGCAGTTTACGGGGCAATGAGCAGTTCTTC
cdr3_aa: CASSLRGNEQFF

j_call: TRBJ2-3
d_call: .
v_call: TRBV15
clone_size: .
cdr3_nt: TGTGCCACCAGCAGAGGGGCGGTCGGGGTAGATACGCAGTATTTT
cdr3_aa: CATSRGAVGVDTQYF

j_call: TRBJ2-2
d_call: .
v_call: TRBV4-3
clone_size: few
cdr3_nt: TGCGCCAGCAGCCAAGAAAGTACTACCCGAATCAACACCGGGGAGCTGTTTTTT
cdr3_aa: CASSQESTTRINTGELFF

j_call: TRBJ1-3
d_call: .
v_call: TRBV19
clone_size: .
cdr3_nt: TGTGCCAGTAGACCTACTGGGGCGGGAGGAAACACCATATATTTT
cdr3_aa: CASRPTGAGGNTIYF

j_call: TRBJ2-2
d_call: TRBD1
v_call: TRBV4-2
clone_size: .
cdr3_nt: TGTGCCAGCAGCCTCCGCGATCGACAGGGACGTGGTGGCGGGGAGCTGTTTTTT
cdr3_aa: CASSLRDRQGRGGGELFF

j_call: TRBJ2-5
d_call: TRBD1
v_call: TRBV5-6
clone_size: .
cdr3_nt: TGTGCCAGCAGCTTGGCGGGGACAGGGAGGGGGCAAGAGACCCAGTACTTC
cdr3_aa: CASSLAGTGRGQETQYF

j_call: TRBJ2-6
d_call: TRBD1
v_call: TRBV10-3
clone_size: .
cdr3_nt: TGTGCCATCAGTAGACAGGGCCGGCCCGGGGCCAACGTCCTGACTTTC
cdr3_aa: CAISRQGRPGANVLTF

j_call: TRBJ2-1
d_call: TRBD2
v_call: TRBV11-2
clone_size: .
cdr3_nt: TGTGCCAGCAGCTTAAGACCGGGTCGGGGGGGCTACAATGAGCAGTTCTTC
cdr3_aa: CASSLRPGRGGYNEQFF

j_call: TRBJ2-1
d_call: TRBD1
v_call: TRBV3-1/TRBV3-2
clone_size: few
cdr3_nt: TGTGCCAGCAGCCCCTATGGACAGGGTTACAATGAGCAGTTCTTC
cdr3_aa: CASSPYGQGYNEQFF

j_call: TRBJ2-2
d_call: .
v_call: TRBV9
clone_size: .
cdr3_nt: TGTGCCAGCAGCTTGAGCACCGGGGAGCTGTTTTTT
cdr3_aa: CASSLSTGELFF

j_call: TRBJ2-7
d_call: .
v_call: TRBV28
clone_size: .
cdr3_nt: TGTGCCAGCAGTTCGGGGGGGACAGAGGGGTTCCACGAGCAGTACTTC
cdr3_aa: CASSSGGTEGFHEQYF

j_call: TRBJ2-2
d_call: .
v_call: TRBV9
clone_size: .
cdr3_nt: TGTGCCAGCAGCTCGCGACTCGAAAGCGGGGAGCTGTTTTTT
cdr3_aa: CASSSRLESGELFF

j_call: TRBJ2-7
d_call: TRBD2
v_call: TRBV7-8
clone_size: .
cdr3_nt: TGTGCCAGCAGCCCCTGGGGAGGGATCGTGGGGGAGCAGTACTTC
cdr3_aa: CASSPWGGIVGEQYF

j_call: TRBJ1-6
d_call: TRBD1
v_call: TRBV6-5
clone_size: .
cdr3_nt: TGTGCCACCCGCAGGGGGGACTATAATTCACCCCTCCACTTT
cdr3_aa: CATRRGDYNSPLHF

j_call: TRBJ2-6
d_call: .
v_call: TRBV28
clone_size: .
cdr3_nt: TGTGCCAGCAGTCCCGGGACAGGGACCTTGGCTAGCGGGGGCAACTCTGGGGCCAACGTCCTGACTTTC
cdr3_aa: CASSPGTGTLASGGNSGANVLTF

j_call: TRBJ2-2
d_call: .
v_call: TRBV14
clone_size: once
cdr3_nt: TGTGCCAGCAGCCCCCAGTGGTTTTCGAACACCGGGGAGCTGTTTTTT
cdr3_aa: CASSPQWFSNTGELFF

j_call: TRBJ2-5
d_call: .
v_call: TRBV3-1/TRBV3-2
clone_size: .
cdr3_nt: TGTGCCAGCAGCCACCTCGGACAGCGCCAAGAGACCCAGTACTTC
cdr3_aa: CASSHLGQRQETQYF

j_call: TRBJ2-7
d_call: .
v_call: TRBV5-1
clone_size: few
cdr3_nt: TGCGCCAGCAGCTTGGGCACAGGTTACGAGCAGTACTTC
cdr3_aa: CASSLGTGYEQYF